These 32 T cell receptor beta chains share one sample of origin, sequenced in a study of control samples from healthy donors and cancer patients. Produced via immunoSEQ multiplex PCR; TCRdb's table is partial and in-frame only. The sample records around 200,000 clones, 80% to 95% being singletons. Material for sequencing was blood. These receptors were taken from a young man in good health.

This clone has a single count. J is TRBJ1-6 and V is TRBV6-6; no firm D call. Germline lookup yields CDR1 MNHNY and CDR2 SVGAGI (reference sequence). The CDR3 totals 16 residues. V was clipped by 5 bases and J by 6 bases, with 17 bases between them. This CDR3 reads CASSLLRASPNSPLHF. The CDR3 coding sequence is TGTGCCAGCAGTCTTCTTCGGGCCTCGCCTAATTCACCCCTCCACTTT.

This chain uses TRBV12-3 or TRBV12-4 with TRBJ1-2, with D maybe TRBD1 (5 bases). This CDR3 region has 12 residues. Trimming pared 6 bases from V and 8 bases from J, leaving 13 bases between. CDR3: CASRVDSAGYTF. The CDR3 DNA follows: TGTGCCAGCAGGGTCGACAGTGCGGGCTACACCTTC.

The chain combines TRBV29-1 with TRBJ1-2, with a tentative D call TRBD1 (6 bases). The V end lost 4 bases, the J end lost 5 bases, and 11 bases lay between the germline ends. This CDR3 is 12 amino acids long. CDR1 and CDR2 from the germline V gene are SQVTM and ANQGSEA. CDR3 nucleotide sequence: TGCAGCGTTGCCGATACAGGGTATGGCTACACCTTC. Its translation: CSVADTGYGYTF.

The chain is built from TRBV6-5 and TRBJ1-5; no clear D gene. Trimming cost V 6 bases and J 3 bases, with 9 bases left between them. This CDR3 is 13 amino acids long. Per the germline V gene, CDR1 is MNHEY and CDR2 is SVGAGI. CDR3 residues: CASRSLDNQPQHF. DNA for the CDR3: TGTGCCAGCAGAAGCCTAGACAATCAGCCCCAGCATTTT.

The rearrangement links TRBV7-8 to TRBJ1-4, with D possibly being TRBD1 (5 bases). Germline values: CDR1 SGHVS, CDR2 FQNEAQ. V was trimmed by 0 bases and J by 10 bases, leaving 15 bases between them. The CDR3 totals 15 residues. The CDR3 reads CASSLASAGLGKLFF. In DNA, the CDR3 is TGTGCCAGCAGCTTAGCTTCGGCAGGGTTGGGAAAACTGTTTTTT.

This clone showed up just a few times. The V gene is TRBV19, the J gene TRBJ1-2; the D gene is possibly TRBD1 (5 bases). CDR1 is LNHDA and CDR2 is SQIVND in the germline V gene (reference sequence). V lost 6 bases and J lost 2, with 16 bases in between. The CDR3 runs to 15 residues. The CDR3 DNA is TGTGCCAGTAGAAGGGGCTCCCCCGCCAACTATGGCTACACCTTC. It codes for CASRRGSPANYGYTF.

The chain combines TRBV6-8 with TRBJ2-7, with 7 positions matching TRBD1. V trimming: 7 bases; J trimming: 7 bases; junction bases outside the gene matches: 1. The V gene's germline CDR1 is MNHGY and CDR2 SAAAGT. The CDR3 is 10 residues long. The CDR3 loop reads CASTRGEQYF. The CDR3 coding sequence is TGTGCCAGCACCAGGGGGGAGCAGTACTTC.

CDR3 sequence (DNA): TGTGCCAGCAGTTACCGCCCCCGTGAAGCGCAGTACTTC. Protein: CASSYRPREAQYF. The rearrangement links TRBV6-5 to TRBJ2-7; D unresolved. This CDR3 has 13 residues. Germline-derived CDR1 and CDR2 are MNHEY and SVGAGI. Trimming shortened V by 2 bases and J by 9 bases, and 14 bases separated the two germline ends.

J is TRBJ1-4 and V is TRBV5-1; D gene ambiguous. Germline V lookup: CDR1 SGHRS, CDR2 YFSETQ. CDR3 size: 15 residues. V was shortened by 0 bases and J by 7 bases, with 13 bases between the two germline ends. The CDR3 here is CASSLDPGHSEKLFF. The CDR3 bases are TGCGCCAGCAGCTTGGATCCGGGCCACAGTGAAAAACTGTTTTTT.

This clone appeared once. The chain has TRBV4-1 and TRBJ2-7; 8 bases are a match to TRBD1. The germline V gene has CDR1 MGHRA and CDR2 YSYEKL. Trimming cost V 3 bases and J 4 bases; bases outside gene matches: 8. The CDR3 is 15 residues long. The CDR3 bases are TGCGCCAGCAGCCATCGGACAGGGAAGTCATACGAGCAGTACTTC. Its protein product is CASSHRTGKSYEQYF.

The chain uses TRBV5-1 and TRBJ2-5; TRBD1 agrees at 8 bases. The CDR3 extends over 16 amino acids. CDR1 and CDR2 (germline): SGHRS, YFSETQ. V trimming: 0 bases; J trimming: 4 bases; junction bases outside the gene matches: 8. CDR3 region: CASSLEGRGRGETQYF. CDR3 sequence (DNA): TGCGCCAGCAGCTTGGAAGGCAGGGGGCGGGGAGAGACCCAGTACTTC.

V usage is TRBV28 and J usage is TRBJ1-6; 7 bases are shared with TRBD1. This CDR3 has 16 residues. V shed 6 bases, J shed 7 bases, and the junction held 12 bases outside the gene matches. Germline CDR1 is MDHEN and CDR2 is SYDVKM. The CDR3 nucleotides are TGTGCCAGCAGCGGGCCCGGGACAGCCGTAAATTCACCCCTCCACTTT. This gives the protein CASSGPGTAVNSPLHF.

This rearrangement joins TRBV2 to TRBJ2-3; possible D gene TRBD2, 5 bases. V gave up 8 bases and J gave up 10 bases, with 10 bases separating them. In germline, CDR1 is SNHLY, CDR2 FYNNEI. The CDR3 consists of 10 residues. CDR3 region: CASRGAAQYF. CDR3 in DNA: TGTGCCAGCCGGGGAGCGGCGCAGTATTTT.

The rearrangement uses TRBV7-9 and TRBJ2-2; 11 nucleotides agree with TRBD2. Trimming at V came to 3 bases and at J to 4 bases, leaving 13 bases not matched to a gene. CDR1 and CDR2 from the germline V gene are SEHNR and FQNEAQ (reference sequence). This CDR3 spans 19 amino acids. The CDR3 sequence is CASSFSALSGGAGTGELFF. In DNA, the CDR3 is TGTGCCAGCAGCTTTAGCGCGCTTAGCGGGGGGGCCGGCACCGGGGAGCTGTTTTTT.

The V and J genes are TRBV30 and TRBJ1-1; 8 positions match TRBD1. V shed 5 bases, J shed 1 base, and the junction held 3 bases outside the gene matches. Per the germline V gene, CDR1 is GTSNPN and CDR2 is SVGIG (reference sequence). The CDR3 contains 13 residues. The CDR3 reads CAWVDRANTEAFF. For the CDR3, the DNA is TGTGCCTGGGTGGACAGGGCGAACACTGAAGCTTTCTTT.

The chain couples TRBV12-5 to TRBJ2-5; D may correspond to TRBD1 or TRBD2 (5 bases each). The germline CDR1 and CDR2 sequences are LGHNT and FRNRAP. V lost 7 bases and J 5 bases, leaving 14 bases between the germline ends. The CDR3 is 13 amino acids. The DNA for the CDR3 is TGTGCTAGTGCGGCAGCCGGGACGGAGACCCAGTACTTC. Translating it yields CASAAAGTETQYF. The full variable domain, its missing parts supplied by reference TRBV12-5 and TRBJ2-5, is DARVTQTPRHKVTEMGQEVTMRCQPILGHNTVFWYRQTMMQGLELLAYFRNRAPLDDSGMPKDRFSAEMPDATLATLKIQPSEPRDSAVYFCASAAAGTETQYFGPGTRLLVL.

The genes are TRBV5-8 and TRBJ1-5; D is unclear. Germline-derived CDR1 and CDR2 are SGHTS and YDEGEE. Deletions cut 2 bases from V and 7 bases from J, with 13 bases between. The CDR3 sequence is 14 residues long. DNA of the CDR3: TGTGCCAGCAGCTTTATGCTCGTGGGGCAGCCCCAGCATTTT. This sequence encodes CASSFMLVGQPQHF.

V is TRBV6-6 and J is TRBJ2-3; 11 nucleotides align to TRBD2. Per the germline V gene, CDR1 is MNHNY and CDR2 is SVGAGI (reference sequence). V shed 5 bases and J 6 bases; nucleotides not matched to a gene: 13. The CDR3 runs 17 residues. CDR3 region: CASSPLAGGLYGDTQYF. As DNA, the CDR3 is TGTGCCAGCAGTCCTTTAGCGGGGGGGCTGTATGGGGATACGCAGTATTTT.

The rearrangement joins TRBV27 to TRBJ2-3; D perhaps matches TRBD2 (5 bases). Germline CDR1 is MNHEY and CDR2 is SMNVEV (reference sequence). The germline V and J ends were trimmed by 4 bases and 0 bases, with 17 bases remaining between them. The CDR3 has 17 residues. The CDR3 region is CASSSQTAATSTDTQYF. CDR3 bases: TGTGCCAGCAGTTCACAAACAGCGGCTACTAGCACAGATACGCAGTATTTT.

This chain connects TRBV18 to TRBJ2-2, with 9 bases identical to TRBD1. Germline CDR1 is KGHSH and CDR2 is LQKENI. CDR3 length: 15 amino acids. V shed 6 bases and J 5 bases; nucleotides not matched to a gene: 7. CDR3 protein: CASSQTGGYTGELFF. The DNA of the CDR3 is TGTGCCAGCTCGCAGACAGGGGGATATACCGGGGAGCTGTTTTTT. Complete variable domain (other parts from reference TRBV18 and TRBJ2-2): NAGVMQNPRHLVRRRGQEARLRCSPMKGHSHVYWYRQLPEEGLKFMVYLQKENIIDESGMPKERFSAEFPKEGPSILRIQQVVRGDSAAYFCASSQTGGYTGELFFGEGSRLTVL.

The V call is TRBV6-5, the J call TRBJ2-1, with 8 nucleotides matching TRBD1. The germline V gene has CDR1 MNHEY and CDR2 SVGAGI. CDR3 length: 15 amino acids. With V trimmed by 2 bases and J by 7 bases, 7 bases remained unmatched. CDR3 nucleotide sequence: TGTGCCAGCAGTTACACGGCCAGGGGGCGTAATGAGCAGTTCTTC. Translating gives CASSYTARGRNEQFF.

Here the CDR3 reads CASSSGSYGYTF. The CDR3 DNA follows: TGTGCCAGCAGCTCAGGGAGTTATGGCTACACCTTC. The chain has TRBV7-3 and TRBJ1-2; weak D call: TRBD1 (5 bases). The length of the CDR3 is 12 residues. V lost 4 bases and J lost 5, with 8 bases in between. CDR1 and CDR2 (germline): SGHTA, FQGTGA.

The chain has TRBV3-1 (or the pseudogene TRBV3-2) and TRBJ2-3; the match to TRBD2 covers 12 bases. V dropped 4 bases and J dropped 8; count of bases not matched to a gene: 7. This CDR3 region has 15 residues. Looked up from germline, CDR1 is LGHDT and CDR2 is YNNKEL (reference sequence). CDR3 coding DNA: TGTGCCAGCAGCCCGGCGACTAGCGGGGGCACTACGCAGTATTTT. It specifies CASSPATSGGTTQYF.

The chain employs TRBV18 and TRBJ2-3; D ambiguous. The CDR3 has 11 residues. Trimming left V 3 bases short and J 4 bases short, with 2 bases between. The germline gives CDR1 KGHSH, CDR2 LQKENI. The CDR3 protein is CASSPADTQYF. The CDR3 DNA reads TGTGCCAGCTCACCGGCAGATACGCAGTATTTT.

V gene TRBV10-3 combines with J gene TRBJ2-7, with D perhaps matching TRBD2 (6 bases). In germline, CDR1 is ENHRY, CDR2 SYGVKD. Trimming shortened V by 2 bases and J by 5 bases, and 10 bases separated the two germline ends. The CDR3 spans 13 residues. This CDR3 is CAISESRGDEQYF. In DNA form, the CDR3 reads TGTGCCATCAGTGAGAGTCGCGGGGACGAGCAGTACTTC.

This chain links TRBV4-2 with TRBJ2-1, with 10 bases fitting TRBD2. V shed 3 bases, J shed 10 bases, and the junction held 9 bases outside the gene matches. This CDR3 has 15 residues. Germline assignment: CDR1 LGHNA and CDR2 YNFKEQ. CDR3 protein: CASSQESGGAREQFF. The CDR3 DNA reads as TGTGCCAGCAGCCAGGAGAGCGGGGGGGCCCGAGAGCAGTTCTTC.

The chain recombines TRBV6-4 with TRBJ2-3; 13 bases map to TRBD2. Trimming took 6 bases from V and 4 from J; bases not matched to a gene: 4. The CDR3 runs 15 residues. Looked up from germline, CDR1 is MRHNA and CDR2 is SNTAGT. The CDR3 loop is CASRELAGGPDTQYF. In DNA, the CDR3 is TGTGCCAGCAGAGAACTAGCGGGGGGGCCAGATACGCAGTATTTT.

For the CDR3, the DNA is TGTGCCAGCCTACTCTACAATGAGCAGTTCTTC. Encoded protein: CASLLYNEQFF. The rearrangement links TRBV6-5 to TRBJ2-1; D gene uncertain. Germline CDR1 is MNHEY and CDR2 is SVGAGI. The CDR3 is 11 residues long. Trimming took 8 bases from V and 3 from J, leaving 5 bases between them.

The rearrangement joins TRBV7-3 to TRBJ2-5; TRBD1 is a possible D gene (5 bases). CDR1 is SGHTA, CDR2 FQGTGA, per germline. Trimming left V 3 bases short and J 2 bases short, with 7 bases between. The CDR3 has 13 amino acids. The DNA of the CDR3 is TGTGCCAGCAGCTTGGGGCGGCAAGAGACCCAGTACTTC. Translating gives CASSLGRQETQYF.

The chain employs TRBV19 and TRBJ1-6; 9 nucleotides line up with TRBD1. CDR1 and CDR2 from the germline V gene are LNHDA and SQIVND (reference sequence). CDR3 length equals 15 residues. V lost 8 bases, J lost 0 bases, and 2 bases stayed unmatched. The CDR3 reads CASGQGLSYNSPLHF. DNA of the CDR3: TGTGCCAGTGGACAGGGGCTCTCCTATAATTCACCCCTCCACTTT.

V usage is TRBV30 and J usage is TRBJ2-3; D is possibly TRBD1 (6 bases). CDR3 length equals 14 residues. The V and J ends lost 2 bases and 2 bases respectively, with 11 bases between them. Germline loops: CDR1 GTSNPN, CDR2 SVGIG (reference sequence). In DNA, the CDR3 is TGTGCCTGGAGTCTGGGGGCCCTCACAGATACGCAGTATTTT. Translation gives CAWSLGALTDTQYF.

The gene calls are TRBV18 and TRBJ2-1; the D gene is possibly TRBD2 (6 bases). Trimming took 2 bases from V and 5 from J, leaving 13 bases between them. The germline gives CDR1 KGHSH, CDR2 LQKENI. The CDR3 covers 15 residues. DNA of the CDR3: TGTGCCAGCTCACCAAAGGCAGGAGGGCACAATGAGCAGTTCTTC. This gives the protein CASSPKAGGHNEQFF.